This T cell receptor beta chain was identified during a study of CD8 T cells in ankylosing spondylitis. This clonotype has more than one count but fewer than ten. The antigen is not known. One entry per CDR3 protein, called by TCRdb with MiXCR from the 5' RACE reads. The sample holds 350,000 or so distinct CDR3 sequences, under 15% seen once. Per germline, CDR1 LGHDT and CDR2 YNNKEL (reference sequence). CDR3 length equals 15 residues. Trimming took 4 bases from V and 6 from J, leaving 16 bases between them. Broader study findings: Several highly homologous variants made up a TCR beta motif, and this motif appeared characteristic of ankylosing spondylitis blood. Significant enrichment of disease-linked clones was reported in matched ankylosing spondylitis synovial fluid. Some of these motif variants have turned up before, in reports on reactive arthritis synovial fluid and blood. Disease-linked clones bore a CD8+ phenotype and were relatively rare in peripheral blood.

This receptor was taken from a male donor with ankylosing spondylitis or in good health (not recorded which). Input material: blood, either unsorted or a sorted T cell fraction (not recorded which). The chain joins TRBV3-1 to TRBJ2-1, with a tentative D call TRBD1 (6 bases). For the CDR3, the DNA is TGTGCCAGCAGCCCCGGACAGACCCATGTCAATGAGCAGTTCTTC. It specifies CASSPGQTHVNEQFF.